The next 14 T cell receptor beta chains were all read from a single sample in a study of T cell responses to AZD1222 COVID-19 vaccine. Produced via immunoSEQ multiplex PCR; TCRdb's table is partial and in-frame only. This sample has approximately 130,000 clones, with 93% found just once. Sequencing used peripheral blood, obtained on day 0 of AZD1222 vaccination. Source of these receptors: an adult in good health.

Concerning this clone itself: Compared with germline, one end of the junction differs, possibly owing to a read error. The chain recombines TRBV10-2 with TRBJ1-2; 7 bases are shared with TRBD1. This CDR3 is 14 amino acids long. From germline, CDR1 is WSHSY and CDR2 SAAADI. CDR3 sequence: CVSSELGTDYGYTF. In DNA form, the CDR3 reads TGCGTCAGCAGTGAGTTGGGGACAGACTATGGCTACACCTTC.

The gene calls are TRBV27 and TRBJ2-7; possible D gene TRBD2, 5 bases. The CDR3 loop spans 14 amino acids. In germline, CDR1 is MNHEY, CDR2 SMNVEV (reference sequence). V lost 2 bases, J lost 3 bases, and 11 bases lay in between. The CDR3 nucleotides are TGTGCCAGCAGTTTAAGACACCGGGACTACGAGCAGTACTTC. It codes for CASSLRHRDYEQYF.

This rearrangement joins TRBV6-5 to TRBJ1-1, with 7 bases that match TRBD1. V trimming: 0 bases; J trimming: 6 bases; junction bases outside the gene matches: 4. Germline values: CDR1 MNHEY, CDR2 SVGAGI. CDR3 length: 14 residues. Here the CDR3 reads CASSYSGRGPEAFF. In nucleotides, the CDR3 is TGTGCCAGCAGTTACTCGGGAAGGGGGCCTGAAGCTTTCTTT.

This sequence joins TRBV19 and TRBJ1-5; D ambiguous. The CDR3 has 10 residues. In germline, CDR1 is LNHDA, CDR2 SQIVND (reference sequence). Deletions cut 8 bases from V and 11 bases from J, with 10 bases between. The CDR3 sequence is CASGVLTQHF. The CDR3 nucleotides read TGTGCCAGTGGTGTGTTGACCCAGCATTTT.

CDR3 sequence reads: CASPVGLGAEAFF. CDR3 DNA: TGTGCCAGCCCAGTGGGACTAGGGGCTGAAGCTTTCTTT. The V call is TRBV6-6, the J call TRBJ1-1, with D possibly TRBD1 on 5 matching bases. V dropped 8 bases and J dropped 6 bases, with 16 bases sitting between them. CDR1 and CDR2 (germline): MNHNY, SVGAGI (reference sequence). The length of the CDR3 is 13 residues.

Here the CDR3 DNA reads TGCGCCAGCAGCCTAGACATCAACTCTGGAAACACCATATATTTT. Protein: CASSLDINSGNTIYF. V and J are TRBV5-1 and TRBJ1-3; D is unresolved. Germline CDR1 is SGHRS and CDR2 is YFSETQ. V was shortened by 4 bases and J by 0 bases, with 11 bases between the two germline ends. This CDR3 is 15 amino acids long.

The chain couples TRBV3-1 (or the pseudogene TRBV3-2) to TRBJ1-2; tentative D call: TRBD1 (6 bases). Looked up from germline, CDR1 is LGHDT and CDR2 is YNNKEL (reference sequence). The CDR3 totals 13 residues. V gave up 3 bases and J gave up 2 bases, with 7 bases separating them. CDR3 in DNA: TGTGCCAGCAGCCATCAGGGGAACTATGGCTACACCTTC. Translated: CASSHQGNYGYTF.

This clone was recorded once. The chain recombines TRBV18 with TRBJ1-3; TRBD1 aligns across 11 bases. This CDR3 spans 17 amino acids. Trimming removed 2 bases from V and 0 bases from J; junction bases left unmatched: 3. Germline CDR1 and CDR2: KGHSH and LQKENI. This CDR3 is CASSPRTGGFSGNTIYF. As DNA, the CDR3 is TGTGCCAGCTCACCAAGGACAGGGGGCTTCTCTGGAAACACCATATATTTT. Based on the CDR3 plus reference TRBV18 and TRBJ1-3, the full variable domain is NAGVMQNPRHLVRRRGQEARLRCSPMKGHSHVYWYRQLPEEGLKFMVYLQKENIIDESGMPKERFSAEFPKEGPSILRIQQVVRGDSAAYFCASSPRTGGFSGNTIYFGEGSWLTVV.

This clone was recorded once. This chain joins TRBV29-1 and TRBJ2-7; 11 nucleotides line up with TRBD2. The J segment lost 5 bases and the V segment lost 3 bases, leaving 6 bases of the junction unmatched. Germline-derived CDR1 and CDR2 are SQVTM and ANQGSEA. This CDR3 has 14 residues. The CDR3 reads CSVEPLAGGDEQYF. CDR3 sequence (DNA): TGCAGCGTTGAGCCCCTAGCGGGGGGCGACGAGCAGTACTTC.

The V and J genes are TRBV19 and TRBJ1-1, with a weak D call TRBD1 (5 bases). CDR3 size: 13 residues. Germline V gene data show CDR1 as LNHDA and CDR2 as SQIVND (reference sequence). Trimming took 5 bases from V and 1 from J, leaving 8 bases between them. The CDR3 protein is CASSAQGNTEAFF. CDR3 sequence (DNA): TGTGCCAGTAGTGCTCAGGGGAACACTGAAGCTTTCTTT.

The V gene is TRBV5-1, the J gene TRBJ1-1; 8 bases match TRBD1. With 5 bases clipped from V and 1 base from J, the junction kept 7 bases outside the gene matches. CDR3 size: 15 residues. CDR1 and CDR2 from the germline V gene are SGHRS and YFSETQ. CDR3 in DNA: TGCGCCAGCAGGGCCAGGGACAGGCCGAACACTGAAGCTTTCTTT. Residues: CASRARDRPNTEAFF.

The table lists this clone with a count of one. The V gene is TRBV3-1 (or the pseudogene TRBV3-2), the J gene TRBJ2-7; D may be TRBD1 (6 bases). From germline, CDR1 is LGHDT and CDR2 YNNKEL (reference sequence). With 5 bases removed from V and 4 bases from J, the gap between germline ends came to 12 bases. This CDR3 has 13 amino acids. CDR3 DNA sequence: TGTGCCAGCAGCAGCAACAGGGTATACGAGCAGTACTTC. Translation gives CASSSNRVYEQYF.

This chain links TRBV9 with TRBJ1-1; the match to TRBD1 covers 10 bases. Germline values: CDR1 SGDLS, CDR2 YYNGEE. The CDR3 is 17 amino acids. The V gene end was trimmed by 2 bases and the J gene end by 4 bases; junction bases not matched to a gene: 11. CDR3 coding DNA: TGTGCCAGCAGCGTCGAGAGGGGACAGGGGAGGGGCACTGAAGCTTTCTTT. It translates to CASSVERGQGRGTEAFF.

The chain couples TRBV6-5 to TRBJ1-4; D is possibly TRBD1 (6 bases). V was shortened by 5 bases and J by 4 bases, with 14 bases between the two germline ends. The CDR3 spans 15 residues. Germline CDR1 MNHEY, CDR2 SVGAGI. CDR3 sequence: CASSPGHLINEKLFF. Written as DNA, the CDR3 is TGTGCCAGCAGTCCGGGACATCTAATTAATGAAAAACTGTTTTTT.